Following are 16 T cell receptor beta chains from one sample sequenced in a study of cytomegalovirus exposure and HLA in healthy donors. PCR employed 60 Vbeta and 13 Jbeta primers. TCRdb's table, derived via immunoSEQ multiplex PCR, lists solely in-frame clones and lacks some. The sample records about 120,000 clones, approximately 80% being singletons. Material for sequencing was PBMCs. The origin of the receptors is a woman aged 60-70 years in good health and CMV-seropositive.

J is TRBJ1-5 and V is TRBV10-1, with D tentatively TRBD1 (5 bases). The CDR3 has 16 residues. Trimming shortened V by 4 bases and J by 3 bases, and 16 bases separated the two germline ends. CDR1 WNHNN and CDR2 SYGVQD come from the germline V gene (reference sequence). CDR3 in amino acids: CASSATGGEDNQPQHF. CDR3 DNA: TGCGCCAGCAGTGCGACGGGGGGGGAAGACAATCAGCCCCAGCATTTT.

This clone was seen a single time. This chain joins TRBV30 and TRBJ1-2, with D possibly being TRBD1 (6 bases). Germline assignment: CDR1 GTSNPN and CDR2 SVGIG (reference sequence). This CDR3 is built from 14 residues. The V end lost 2 bases, the J end lost 4 bases, and 14 bases lay between the germline ends. CDR3 residues: CAWSTNRVGYGYTF. For the CDR3, the DNA is TGTGCCTGGAGTACGAACAGGGTGGGCTATGGCTACACCTTC.

This sequence joins TRBV18 and TRBJ1-1, with a weak D call TRBD1 (5 bases). The germline V gene has CDR1 KGHSH and CDR2 LQKENI. The CDR3 totals 15 residues. Trimming left V 3 bases short and J 6 bases short, with 17 bases between. The CDR3 DNA reads as TGTGCCAGCTCACCCCTGGGGCAGGCTGATTCTGAAGCTTTCTTT. This sequence encodes CASSPLGQADSEAFF.

Of note for this clone: The junction differs from germline at one of its ends, possibly a read error. V is TRBV7-9 and J is TRBJ1-1; tentative D call: TRBD1 (6 bases). Germline-derived CDR1 and CDR2 are SEHNR and FQNEAQ (reference sequence). The CDR3 covers 12 residues. CDR3 in DNA: TGTTCCAGCAGACCAACAGGGCCTGAAGCTTTCTTT. Its protein product is CSSRPTGPEAFF.

The chain has TRBV4-1 and TRBJ2-3; the match to TRBD2 covers 12 bases. The CDR3 consists of 17 residues. In germline, CDR1 is MGHRA, CDR2 YSYEKL. Unmatched junction bases numbered 5, after V lost 0 bases and J lost 4 bases. In DNA form, the CDR3 reads TGCGCCAGCAGCCAAGATAGGCTAGCGGGAGGGTCAGATACGCAGTATTTT. This gives the protein CASSQDRLAGGSDTQYF.

About this clone itself: This sample also contains other DNA sequences that code for the same CDR3. V is TRBV7-3 and J is TRBJ2-6; no definite D call. Germline V gives CDR1 SGHTA, CDR2 FQGTGA. The V end was cut by 2 bases, the J end by 1 base, with 6 bases between. The CDR3 covers 15 residues. The CDR3, as DNA: TGTGCCAGCAGCTTATCAGGATCTGGGGCCAACGTCCTGACTTTC. Its translation is CASSLSGSGANVLTF.

The V and J genes are TRBV28 and TRBJ2-5; 9 positions agree with TRBD2. The length of the CDR3 is 15 residues. The trim removed 8 bases at V and 2 bases at J, leaving 9 bases unmatched. In germline, CDR1 is MDHEN, CDR2 SYDVKM. CDR3 bases: TGTGCCAGCTCTGTAGCGGGAGTTCGACAAGAGACCCAGTACTTC. Translating it yields CASSVAGVRQETQYF.

The chain uses TRBV5-1 and TRBJ1-1, with a tentative D call TRBD1 (5 bases). CDR3 length: 11 residues. Trimming pared 3 bases from V and 11 bases from J, leaving 11 bases between. Per the germline V gene, CDR1 is SGHRS and CDR2 is YFSETQ. The chain's CDR3 is CASSYGGLAFF. The CDR3 region has the DNA TGCGCCAGCAGCTACGGGGGTTTGGCTTTCTTT.

The count of this clone is one. The chain links TRBV12-5 to TRBJ2-1; D remains unclear. Trimming shortened V by 0 bases and J by 0 bases, and 12 bases separated the two germline ends. This CDR3 has 17 residues. Germline V lookup: CDR1 LGHNT, CDR2 FRNRAP. DNA for the CDR3: TGTGCTAGTGGTTTGGTACTGGGCAGGCGCTCCTACAATGAGCAGTTCTTC. It codes for CASGLVLGRRSYNEQFF. The variable domain in full, with the rest retrieved from reference TRBV12-5 and TRBJ2-1, is DARVTQTPRHKVTEMGQEVTMRCQPILGHNTVFWYRQTMMQGLELLAYFRNRAPLDDSGMPKDRFSAEMPDATLATLKIQPSEPRDSAVYFCASGLVLGRRSYNEQFFGPGTRLTVL.

A single count supports this clone. The chain couples TRBV7-2 to TRBJ2-7, with 8 positions matching TRBD2. The germline CDR1 and CDR2 sequences are SGHTA and FQGNSA. V lost 0 bases to trimming and J lost 3 bases; unmatched junction nucleotides: 7. The CDR3 contains 16 residues. As DNA, the CDR3 is TGTGCCAGCAGCTTAGCTTACTCGGGGGGGAGCTACGAGCAGTACTTC. It translates to CASSLAYSGGSYEQYF.

The J gene is TRBJ2-3, the V gene TRBV5-1, with TRBD1 matching 7 bases. After removal of 7 bases from V and 0 bases from J, the junction contained 14 bases not matched to a gene. Germline V lookup: CDR1 SGHRS, CDR2 YFSETQ. The CDR3 extends over 17 amino acids. The chain's CDR3 is CASVRRDRDSSTDTQYF. The CDR3 nucleotides are TGCGCCAGCGTCCGTCGGGACCGGGACAGTAGCACAGATACGCAGTATTTT.

The CDR3 DNA reads TGTGCCAGCAGCTTAGGACATTCTGGAAACACCATATATTTT. It yields the protein CASSLGHSGNTIYF. V and J are TRBV7-3 and TRBJ1-3; tentative D call: TRBD1 (5 bases). Between the trimmed V and J ends, which lost 2 bases and 1 base, there was a span of 6 bases. This CDR3 is 14 amino acids long. CDR1 is SGHTA, CDR2 FQGTGA, per germline.

V is TRBV9 and J is TRBJ1-1; D remains unclear. Germline V gives CDR1 SGDLS, CDR2 YYNGEE. The CDR3 extends over 13 amino acids. V was pared by 4 bases and J by 5 bases, with 12 bases between. In DNA, the CDR3 is TGTGCCAGCAGCCCACCGGCCGGGACTGAAGCTTTCTTT. Amino acids: CASSPPAGTEAFF.

This chain connects TRBV6-5 to TRBJ2-1; D might be TRBD1 (6 bases). The CDR3 is made up of 15 amino acids. Trimming shortened V by 6 bases and J by 4 bases, and 16 bases separated the two germline ends. Per germline, CDR1 MNHEY and CDR2 SVGAGI. The CDR3 bases are TGTGCCAGCAGACTTTCCGGGACAACATACAATGAGCAGTTCTTC. Amino acid sequence: CASRLSGTTYNEQFF.

V usage is TRBV28 and J usage is TRBJ2-1; tentative D call: TRBD2 (5 bases). The CDR3 sequence is 12 residues long. Germline V gene sequence: CDR1 MDHEN, CDR2 SYDVKM. The V end was cut by 3 bases, the J end by 6 bases, with 6 bases between. The chain's CDR3 is CASSLGVNEQFF. DNA for the CDR3: TGTGCCAGCAGTTTGGGAGTCAATGAGCAGTTCTTC.

The chain combines TRBV19 with TRBJ1-1, with unresolved D. V was pared by 9 bases and J by 7 bases, with 24 bases between. The germline CDR1 and CDR2 sequences are LNHDA and SQIVND (reference sequence). The CDR3 totals 15 residues. CDR3 in DNA: TGTGCCAGCCACACGGGAGAGCGGAGCGTAGGTGAAGCTTTCTTT. This codes for CASHTGERSVGEAFF. Filled out from reference TRBV19 and TRBJ1-1, the complete variable domain reads DGGITQSPKYLFRKEGQNVTLSCEQNLNHDAMYWYRQDPGQGLRLIYYSQIVNDFQKGDIAEGYSVSREKKESFPLTVTSAQKNPTAFYLCASHTGERSVGEAFFGQGTRLTVV.